Only one count was recorded for the clone carrying this T cell receptor (beta chain). In Seattle, patients joined the study during active infection and were tracked longitudinally. The CDR3 length is 14 residues. Losses at the gene ends were 9 bases for V and 5 bases for J; bases not matched to a gene: 5. The V gene's germline CDR1 is KGHDR and CDR2 SFDVKD. The sample belongs to a study of blood T cell repertoires in COVID-19. About the study: The United States, Italy and Spain provided the acute and convalescent COVID-19 samples. T cells, B-cell-depleted T cells, or PBMCs provided the cDNA or gDNA that served as material.

Authors' processing steps: Nucleated cell counts were estimated from reference gene primer amplification. Libraries were prepared by immunoSEQ multiplex PCR; TCRdb keeps only in-frame clonotypes and omits some of them. V and J calls and clone size come straight from that table; D and trimming were deduced from the DNA. Of 250,000 to 350,000 clones in the sample, more than 80% are singletons; the top ten hold approximately 6.5%. The sequenced sample was peripheral blood. The J gene is TRBJ2-2, the V gene TRBV24-1; 10 nucleotides align to TRBD1. This TCR was recovered from a woman between 50 and 59 years old with COVID-19, enrolled during active disease. CDR3 DNA: TGTGCCACCCAAGACAGGGGGCGTACCGGGGAGCTGTTTTTT. This codes for CATQDRGRTGELFF.